This T cell receptor beta chain was recorded in a study of cytomegalovirus exposure and HLA in healthy donors. Study-wide points: It was reported in a later analysis that an Asian-associated ancestry cluster showed fewer N-insertions than the 666-donor mean. The productive fraction for most TCR beta V segments was about 90% or about 30% in an earlier analysis. Listed as cytomegalovirus-associated were 150 or so TCR beta chains.

Turning to this clone: As yet, its antigen is unknown.

The V gene's germline CDR1 is LGHNT and CDR2 FRNRAP. The CDR3 spans 14 residues. Trimming took off 2 bases at V and 7 bases at J, with 12 bases between the two ends. The primer mix had 60 Vbeta and 13 Jbeta primers. The protocol was immunoSEQ multiplex PCR, while the TCRdb copy is restricted to in-frame clones and leaves out a portion. The repertoire holds around 150,000 clones, around 79% seen once, with about 2.2% in the top ten. The chain combines TRBV12-5 with TRBJ2-1, with D possibly matching TRBD1 (6 bases). The specimen was PBMCs. The receptor was isolated from a man between 35 and 55 years old in good health and CMV-seronegative. CDR3 amino acids: CASGLMQGTNEQFF. As DNA, the CDR3 is TGTGCTAGTGGTTTGATGCAGGGGACAAATGAGCAGTTCTTC. The full variable domain, rest sourced from reference TRBV12-5 and TRBJ2-1, is DARVTQTPRHKVTEMGQEVTMRCQPILGHNTVFWYRQTMMQGLELLAYFRNRAPLDDSGMPKDRFSAEMPDATLATLKIQPSEPRDSAVYFCASGLMQGTNEQFFGPGTRLTVL.